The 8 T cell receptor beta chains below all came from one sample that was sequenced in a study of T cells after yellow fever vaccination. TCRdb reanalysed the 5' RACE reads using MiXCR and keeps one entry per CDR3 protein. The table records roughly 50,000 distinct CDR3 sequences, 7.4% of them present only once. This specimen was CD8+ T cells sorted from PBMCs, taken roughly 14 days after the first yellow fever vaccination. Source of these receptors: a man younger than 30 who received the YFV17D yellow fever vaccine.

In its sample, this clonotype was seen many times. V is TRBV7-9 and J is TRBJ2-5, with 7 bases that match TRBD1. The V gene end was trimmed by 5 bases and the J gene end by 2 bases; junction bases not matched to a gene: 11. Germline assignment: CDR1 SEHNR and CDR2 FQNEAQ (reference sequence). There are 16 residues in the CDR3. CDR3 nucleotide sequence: TGTGCCAGCAGCACCGTTGGGACAGACTATCAAGAGACCCAGTACTTC. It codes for CASSTVGTDYQETQYF.

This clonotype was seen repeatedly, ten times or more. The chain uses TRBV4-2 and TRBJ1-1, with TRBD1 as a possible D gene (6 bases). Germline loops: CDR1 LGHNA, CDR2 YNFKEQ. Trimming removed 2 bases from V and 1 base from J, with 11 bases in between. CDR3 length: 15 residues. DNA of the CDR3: TGTGCCAGCAGCCAACAGACAGGATCGAACACTGAAGCTTTCTTT. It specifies CASSQQTGSNTEAFF.

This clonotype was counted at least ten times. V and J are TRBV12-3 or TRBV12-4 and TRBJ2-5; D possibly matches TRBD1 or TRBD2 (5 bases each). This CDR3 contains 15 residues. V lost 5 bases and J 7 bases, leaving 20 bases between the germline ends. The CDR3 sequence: CASSASGVGAGTQYF. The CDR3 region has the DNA TGTGCCAGCAGTGCCTCCGGGGTCGGGGCGGGGACCCAGTACTTC.

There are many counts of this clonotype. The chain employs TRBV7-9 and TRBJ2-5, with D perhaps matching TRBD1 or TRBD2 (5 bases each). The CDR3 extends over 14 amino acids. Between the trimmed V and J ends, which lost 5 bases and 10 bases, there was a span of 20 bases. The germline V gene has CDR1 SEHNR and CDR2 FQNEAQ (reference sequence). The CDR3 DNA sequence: TGTGCCAGCAGCACACCCGGGACGTCGCGAGACCAGTACTTC. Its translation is CASSTPGTSRDQYF.

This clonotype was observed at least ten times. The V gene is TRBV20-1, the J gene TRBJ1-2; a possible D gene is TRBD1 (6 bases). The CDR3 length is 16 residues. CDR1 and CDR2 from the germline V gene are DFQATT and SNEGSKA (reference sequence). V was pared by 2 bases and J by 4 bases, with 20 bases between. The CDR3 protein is CSARSFSDSGIYGYTF. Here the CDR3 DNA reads TGCAGTGCTAGAAGTTTCTCGGACAGTGGGATCTATGGCTACACCTTC.

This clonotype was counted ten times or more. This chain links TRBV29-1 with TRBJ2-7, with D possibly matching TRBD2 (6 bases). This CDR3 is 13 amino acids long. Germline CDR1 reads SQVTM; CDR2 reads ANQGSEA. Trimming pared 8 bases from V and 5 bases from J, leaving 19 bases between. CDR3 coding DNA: TGCAGCACGGCCCATGGAGGGGACCACGAGCAGTACTTC. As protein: CSTAHGGDHEQYF.

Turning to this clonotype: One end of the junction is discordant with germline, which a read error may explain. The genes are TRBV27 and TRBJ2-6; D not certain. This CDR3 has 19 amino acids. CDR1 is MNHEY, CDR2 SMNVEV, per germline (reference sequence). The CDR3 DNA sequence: TGCGCCAGCAGTTCCCGGGTCCTTCTTCCCCTACCTGGGGCCAACGTCCTGACTTTC. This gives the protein CASSSRVLLPLPGANVLTF. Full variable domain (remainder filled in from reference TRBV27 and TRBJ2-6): EAQVTQNPRYLITVTGKKLTVTCSQNMNHEYMSWYRQDPGLGLRQIYYSMNVEVTDKGDVPEGYKVSRKEKRNFPLILESPSPNQTSLYFCASSSRVLLPLPGANVLTFGAGSRLTVL.

In DNA form, the CDR3 reads TGTGCCAGCAGTGCGGGAGACAGGGGGCATGAGCAGTACGTC. This codes for CASSAGDRGHEQYV. V gene TRBV2 combines with J gene TRBJ2-7; 10 bases fit TRBD1. This CDR3 comprises 14 residues. V lost 4 bases and J lost 7; bases outside the gene matches: 7. Germline V gives CDR1 SNHLY, CDR2 FYNNEI.